A selection of T cell receptor beta chains follows, all from one sample in a study of T cell responses to AZD1222 COVID-19 vaccine. Sequenced by immunoSEQ multiplex PCR; TCRdb stores in-frame clones only, minus some. The table records approximately 89,000 clones, about 88% of them present only once. Here the sequenced sample was peripheral blood, taken on day 0 of AZD1222 vaccination. These TCRs come from an adult in good health. CDR3s include the opening cysteine and the closing phenylalanine or tryptophan. Each record gives: clone size, D gene, J gene, V gene, CDR3 DNA, CDR3 protein. D genes are given only for firm matches. Not all rows give a size; the values are once, few, many and, for expanded clones, a class.

>few|NA|TRBJ1-5|TRBV4-1
TGCGCCAGCAGCCAAGATCCAACAGGTAACCAGCCCCAGCATTTT
CASSQDPTGNQPQHF
>NA|NA|TRBJ2-7|TRBV4-1
TGCGCCAGCAGCCAAGACCTGCTGACCCAATACGAGCAGTACTTC
CASSQDLLTQYEQYF
>few|TRBD2|TRBJ2-3|TRBV5-1
TGCGCCAGCAGCTACGCAGTTAGCGGGGCCACAGATACGCAGTATTTT
CASSYAVSGATDTQYF
>NA|TRBD1|TRBJ2-7|TRBV9
TGTGCCAGCAGCCTAAGTACGGACAGGGGGCGCGACGAGCAGTACTTC
CASSLSTDRGRDEQYF
>NA|TRBD1|TRBJ1-5|TRBV5-5
TGTGCCAGCAGCCAGACAGGGGGGTATCAGCCCCAGCATTTT
CASSQTGGYQPQHF
>NA|NA|TRBJ2-1|TRBV6-5
TGTGCCAGCAGAAACGTGGGGCAGGGGAGGAATGAGCAGTTCTTC
CASRNVGQGRNEQFF
>NA|NA|TRBJ1-2|TRBV21-1
TGTGCCAGCAGCAAAATAGTGCAGGGGGCTAATGGCTACACCTTC
CASSKIVQGANGYTF
>NA|NA|TRBJ1-6|TRBV30
TGTGCCTGGGACGCCTCCGGGGGTAATTCACCCCTCCACTTT
CAWDASGGNSPLHF
>once|TRBD1|TRBJ1-4|TRBV2
TGTGCCAGCAGTGAATTGGCAGGGGGAAACGAAAAACTGTTTTTT
CASSELAGGNEKLFF
>NA|NA|TRBJ1-4|TRBV3-1/TRBV3-2
TGTGCCAGCAGCCAACAACTCGACAGGACCTATCTTAATGAAAAACTGTTTTTT
CASSQQLDRTYLNEKLFF
>NA|NA|TRBJ1-1|TRBV7-2
TGTGCCAGCAGCCCGGGGCGGGGGGAAGGGAACACTGAAGCTTTCTTT
CASSPGRGEGNTEAFF
>NA|NA|TRBJ1-1|TRBV7-2
TGTGCCAGCAGCTTAATTCTTTTTAACACTGAAGCTTTCTTT
CASSLILFNTEAFF
>NA|TRBD1|TRBJ1-4|TRBV28
TGTGCCAGCGCCGGGACAGGGTTTGCAACTAATGAAAAACTGTTTTTT
CASAGTGFATNEKLFF
>NA|NA|TRBJ2-7|TRBV6-5
TGTGCCAGCAGTTCAACCTACTACGAGCAGTACTTC
CASSSTYYEQYF
>NA|NA|TRBJ2-5|TRBV9
TGTGCCAGCAGCGTAGCAAGGGAAGAGACCCAGTACTTC
CASSVAREETQYF
>NA|NA|TRBJ1-6|TRBV7-9
TGTGCCAGCAGCTTACCACGACCGAGTTCACCCCTCCACTTT
CASSLPRPSSPLHF
>NA|NA|TRBJ1-4|TRBV5-8
TGTGCCAGCAGCTTCGAGGGAGAAAAACTGTTTTTT
CASSFEGEKLFF
>NA|NA|TRBJ1-4|TRBV29-1
TGCAGCGTTGAGGTTGAGCCGGGGAGTTGGCTGTTTTTT
CSVEVEPGSWLFF
>NA|TRBD1|TRBJ1-1|TRBV4-3
TGCGCCAGCAGCCATTACAGGGGGCGTACTGAAGCTTTCTTT
CASSHYRGRTEAFF
>NA|TRBD1|TRBJ1-2|TRBV4-3
TGCGCCAGCAGCCAAGTGGGACAGGGGGGTGGCTACACCTTC
CASSQVGQGGGYTF
>NA|TRBD1|TRBJ1-1|TRBV29-1
TGCAGCGTTAAGACAGGGGGTTATACTGAAGCTTTCTTT
CSVKTGGYTEAFF
>NA|NA|TRBJ2-6|TRBV4-1
TGCGCCAGCAGCCAAGGGGGCCTGAACTCTGGGGCCAACGTCCTGACTTTC
CASSQGGLNSGANVLTF
>NA|TRBD1|TRBJ1-5|TRBV10-3
TGTGCCATCAGCGACACTGACAGGGAGGGTCAGCCCCAGCATTTT
CAISDTDREGQPQHF
>NA|NA|TRBJ2-4|TRBV3-1/TRBV3-2
TGTGCCAGCAGCCAAGTTTCCGGGGGGCTAGCCAAAAACATTCAGTACTTC
CASSQVSGGLAKNIQYF
>NA|NA|TRBJ1-6|TRBV30
TGTGCCTGGAGTTCCGACGGGGGTGGCTCCTATAATTCACCCCTCCACTTT
CAWSSDGGGSYNSPLHF
>once|NA|TRBJ1-3|TRBV19
TGTGCCAGTAGGGGACTCTCTGGAAACACCATATATTTT
CASRGLSGNTIYF